These T cell receptor beta chains were read from a single sample in a study of cytomegalovirus exposure and HLA in healthy donors. TCRdb's copy holds only in-frame clones and misses some; the assay was immunoSEQ multiplex PCR. The data show about 140,000 clones, roughly 75% seen once. Sequencing was done on a sample of PBMCs. Receptors originate from a man aged 35-49 years in good health and CMV-seronegative. Both conserved end residues are part of each CDR3. Each record gives: V gene, clone size, D gene, J gene, CDR3 DNA, CDR3 protein. A D gene is named only where the DNA matches it firmly. The size of a clone is reported for some rows only, either as once, few or many, or as a class for expanded clones.

TRBV6-5	few	.	TRBJ1-1	TGTGCCAGCAGTCCTAAACCGGGGGGAAACACTGAAGCTTTCTTT	CASSPKPGGNTEAFF
TRBV6-5	.	.	TRBJ1-5	TGTGCCAGCCGACCGGGGGGCTATAGCAATCAGCCCCAGCATTTT	CASRPGGYSNQPQHF
TRBV28	.	.	TRBJ1-6	TGTGCCAGCAGACAGACAGATCCTAACTCACCCCTCCACTTT	CASRQTDPNSPLHF
TRBV15	once	.	TRBJ1-5	TGTGCCACCAGCAGAGACCCCCCCGTTTTGAGTAATCAGCCCCAGCATTTT	CATSRDPPVLSNQPQHF
TRBV18	.	.	TRBJ1-2	TGTGCCAGCTCACCAGAGCGGATTAACTATGGCTACACCTTC	CASSPERINYGYTF
TRBV27	.	.	TRBJ2-5	TGTGCCAGCAGCACAGGACCGAAACAAGAGACCCAGTACTTC	CASSTGPKQETQYF
TRBV4-3	.	.	TRBJ1-6	TGCGCCAGCAGCCAATTCAGGGAGGGAAGTTCACCCCTCCACTTT	CASSQFREGSSPLHF
TRBV11-1	few	TRBD1	TRBJ1-3	TGTGCCAGCAGCCAGCTCCGGGACAGCTCTGGAAACACCATATATTTT	CASSQLRDSSGNTIYF
TRBV4-2	.	TRBD1	TRBJ1-2	TGTGCCAGCAGCCCAGACAGGGGTAACTATGGCTACACCTTC	CASSPDRGNYGYTF
TRBV7-6	few	.	TRBJ1-6	TGTGCCAGCAGCGTAAGCGCAGAGCTAGATTCACCCCTCCACTTT	CASSVSAELDSPLHF
TRBV7-6	.	TRBD2	TRBJ2-7	TGTGCCAGCAGCTTAGATTTAGGAACTAGCGGCAACTACGAGCAGTACTTC	CASSLDLGTSGNYEQYF
TRBV5-4	.	.	TRBJ1-1	TGTGCCAGCAGCCCCACAGGAGGGGTGAACACTGAAGCTTTCTTT	CASSPTGGVNTEAFF
TRBV7-9	.	.	TRBJ1-6	TGTGCCAGCAGCTTATTCGGGGCCCGGTCGACAGGATCACCCCTCCACTTT	CASSLFGARSTGSPLHF
TRBV15	.	TRBD1	TRBJ2-7	TGTGCCACCAGCAGGAGGGACAGCCTACACGAGCAGTACTTC	CATSRRDSLHEQYF
TRBV14	.	TRBD1	TRBJ2-1	TGTGCCAGCAGCCAGACAGGGGAAGACAATGAGCAGTTCTTC	CASSQTGEDNEQFF
TRBV6-5	.	.	TRBJ2-1	TGTGCCAGCAGACTAGGGCAGGGGAATGAGCAGTTCTTC	CASRLGQGNEQFF
TRBV7-6	.	TRBD1	TRBJ1-2	TGTGCCAGCAGTTCGCACCGGGACAGGGGGCGCGAGCTCTATGGCTACACCTTC	CASSSHRDRGRELYGYTF
TRBV18	few	.	TRBJ2-6	TGTGCCAGCTCACTTACAGGGTACTCTGGGGCCAACGTCCTGACTTTC	CASSLTGYSGANVLTF